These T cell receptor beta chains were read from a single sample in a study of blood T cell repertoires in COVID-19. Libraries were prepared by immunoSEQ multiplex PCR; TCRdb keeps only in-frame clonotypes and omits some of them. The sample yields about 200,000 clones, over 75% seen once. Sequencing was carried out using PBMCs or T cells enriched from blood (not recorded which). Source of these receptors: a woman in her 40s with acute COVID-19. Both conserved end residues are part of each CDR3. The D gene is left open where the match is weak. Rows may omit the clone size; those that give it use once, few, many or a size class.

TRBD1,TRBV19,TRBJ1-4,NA,TGTGCCAGTAGTGCGGGACAGGGACGTAAGGATGAAAAACTGTTTTTT,CASSAGQGRKDEKLFF
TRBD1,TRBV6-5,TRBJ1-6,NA,TGTGCCAGCAGAGCCGGGACAGGGTATAATTCACCCCTCCACTTT,CASRAGTGYNSPLHF
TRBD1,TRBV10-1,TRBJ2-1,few,TGCGCCAGCAGTGGTGGACAGGACAGCTCCTACAATGAGCAGTTCTTC,CASSGGQDSSYNEQFF
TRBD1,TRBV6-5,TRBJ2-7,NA,TGTGCCAGCAGTTACTCCGGGACAGGGCCCTACGAGCAGTACTTC,CASSYSGTGPYEQYF
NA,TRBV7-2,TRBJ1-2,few,TGTGCCAGCAGCTTAGCCGGGAAAAACGGCTACACCTTC,CASSLAGKNGYTF
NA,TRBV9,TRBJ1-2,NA,TGTGCCAGCAGCACCCACAGAGGGGGCTACACCTTC,CASSTHRGGYTF
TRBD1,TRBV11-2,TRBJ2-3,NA,TGTGCCAGCAGCTGGCAGGGGGCGATCCCAGATACGCAGTATTTT,CASSWQGAIPDTQYF
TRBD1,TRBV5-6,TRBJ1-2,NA,TGTGCCAGCAGCTCAGGGGGGATCAATGGCTACACCTTC,CASSSGGINGYTF
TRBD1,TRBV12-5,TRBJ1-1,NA,TGTGCTAGTGGTTTGGGAAAGGACAGGCTCAACACTGAAGCTTTCTTT,CASGLGKDRLNTEAFF
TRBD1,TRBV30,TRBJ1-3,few,TGTGCCTGGAGCAGGCGGACAGGGGGTGGAAACACCATATATTTT,CAWSRRTGGGNTIYF
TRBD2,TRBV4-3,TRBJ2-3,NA,TGCGCCAGCAGCCAAGCGGGGGGGGGAACAACAGATACGCAGTATTTT,CASSQAGGGTTDTQYF
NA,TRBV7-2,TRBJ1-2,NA,TGTGCCAGCAGCTCACAGGGACCAGCTAACTATGGCTACACCTTC,CASSSQGPANYGYTF
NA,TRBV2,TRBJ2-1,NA,TGTGCCAGCAGTGAATGGGGGCCCGAGGATGAGCAGTTCTTC,CASSEWGPEDEQFF
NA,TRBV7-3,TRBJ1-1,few,TGTGCCAGCAGCCCCTCGGGGGAACGTGAAGCTTTCTTT,CASSPSGEREAFF
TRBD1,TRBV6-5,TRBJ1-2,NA,TGTGCCAGCAGTATGGGACAGGGGCCTAACTATGGCTACACCTTC,CASSMGQGPNYGYTF
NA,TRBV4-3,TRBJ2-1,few,TGCGCCAGCAGCCAAGATCTGCCGGCCGGGGAGCAGTTCTTC,CASSQDLPAGEQFF
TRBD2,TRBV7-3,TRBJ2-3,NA,TGTGCCAGCAGCTTAACGGCGGGAGTAGATACGCAGTATTTT,CASSLTAGVDTQYF
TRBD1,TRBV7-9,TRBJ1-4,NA,TGTGCCATGTCGACTAGGACAGGGGGCGCAGGGGAAAAACTGTTTTTT,CAMSTRTGGAGEKLFF
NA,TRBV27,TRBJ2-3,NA,TGTGCCAGCAGTTTTTCCCCAGACACAGATACGCAGTATTTT,CASSFSPDTDTQYF
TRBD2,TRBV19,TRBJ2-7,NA,TGTGCCAGTAGGGCTCAGCGGGGTAGCTCCTACGAGCAGTACTTC,CASRAQRGSSYEQYF
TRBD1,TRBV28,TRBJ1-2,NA,TGTGCCAGCAGAATGACAGGGGAGCCCAACTATGGCTACACCTTC,CASRMTGEPNYGYTF
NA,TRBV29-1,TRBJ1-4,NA,TGCAGCGTTGAAGGGCCTGCTAATGAAAAACTGTTTTTT,CSVEGPANEKLFF
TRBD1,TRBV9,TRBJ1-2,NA,TGTGCCAGCAGCCCCTCGGACAGGGGGCGGTATGGCTACACCTTC,CASSPSDRGRYGYTF
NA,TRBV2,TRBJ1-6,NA,TGTGCCAGCAGTGAGAATCCCCGACAGACTTATAATTCACCCCTCCACTTT,CASSENPRQTYNSPLHF
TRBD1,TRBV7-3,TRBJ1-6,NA,TGTGCCAGCAGCTTAAACAGGGGTGCACCCCTCCACTTT,CASSLNRGAPLHF
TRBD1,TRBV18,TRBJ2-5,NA,TGTGCCAGCTCACCCAGGGACAGAGAAGAGACCCAGTACTTC,CASSPRDREETQYF
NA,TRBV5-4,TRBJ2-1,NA,TGTGCCAGCAGCTTACGACTGTCCGGGAACCATGAGCAGTTCTTC,CASSLRLSGNHEQFF
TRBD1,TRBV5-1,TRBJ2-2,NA,TGCGCCAGCAGCTTGGAAGCGCAGGGGGCTAGCGGGGAGCTGTTTTTT,CASSLEAQGASGELFF
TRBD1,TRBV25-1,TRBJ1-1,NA,TGTGCCAGCAGTGATTTGGGACAGGGAAGTACTGAAGCTTTCTTT,CASSDLGQGSTEAFF
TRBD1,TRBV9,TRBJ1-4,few,TGTGCCAGCAGCGTCGGGACAGCTAATGAAAAACTGTTTTTT,CASSVGTANEKLFF
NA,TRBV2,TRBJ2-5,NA,TGTGCCATGAGGCAGGGCGCGTACCAAGAGACCCAGTACTTC,CAMRQGAYQETQYF
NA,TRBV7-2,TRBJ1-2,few,TGTGCCAGCAGTCCTCCGGGACACGGCTATGGCTACACCTTC,CASSPPGHGYGYTF
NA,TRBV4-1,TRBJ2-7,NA,TGCGCCAGCAGCCAAGATGGACTAAATCCCTACGAGCAGTACTTC,CASSQDGLNPYEQYF
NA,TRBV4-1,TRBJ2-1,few,TGCGCCAGCAGCCACCCCCCCCTAGAGGGCCTAGGGACCTACAATGAGCAGTTCTTC,CASSHPPLEGLGTYNEQFF
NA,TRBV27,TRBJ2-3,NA,TGTGCCAGCAGTTCCCTCGGGAGCAATACGCAGTATTTT,CASSSLGSNTQYF
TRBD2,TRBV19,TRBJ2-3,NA,TGTGCCAGTAAAACTTCTCCGGGACTAGGGACAGATACGCAGTATTTT,CASKTSPGLGTDTQYF